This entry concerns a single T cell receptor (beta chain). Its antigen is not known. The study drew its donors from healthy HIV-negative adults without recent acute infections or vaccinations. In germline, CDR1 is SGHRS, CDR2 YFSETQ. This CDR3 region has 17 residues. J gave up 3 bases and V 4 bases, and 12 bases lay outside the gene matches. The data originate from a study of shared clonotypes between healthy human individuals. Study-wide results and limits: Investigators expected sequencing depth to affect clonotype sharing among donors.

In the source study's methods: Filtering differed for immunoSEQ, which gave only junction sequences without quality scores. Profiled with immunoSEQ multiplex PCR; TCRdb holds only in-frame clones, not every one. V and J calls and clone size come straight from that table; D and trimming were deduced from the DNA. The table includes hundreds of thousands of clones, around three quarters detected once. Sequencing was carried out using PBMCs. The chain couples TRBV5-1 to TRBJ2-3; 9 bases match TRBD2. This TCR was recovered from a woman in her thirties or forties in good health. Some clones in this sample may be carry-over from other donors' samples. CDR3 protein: CASSPGGSGSITDTQYF. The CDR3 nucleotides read TGCGCCAGCAGCCCGGGTGGTAGCGGGAGTATTACAGATACGCAGTATTTT.